Listed here is a single T cell receptor (beta chain). Its target is not known. The protocol was immunoSEQ multiplex PCR, while the TCRdb copy is restricted to in-frame clones and leaves out a portion. The table lists roughly 70,000 clones, roughly 85% of them singletons, with roughly 0.5% in the top ten. This entry comes from a study of OX40 agonist ivuxolimab in advanced cancers. Across the whole study: One hepatocellular carcinoma and a couple of cutaneous melanoma patients partially responded.

The study's findings and limits: Clones of CD4+ and CD8+ blood T cells grew by week 6 at doses of 0.1 to 3.0 mg/kg.

Germline lookup yields CDR1 SQVTM and CDR2 ANQGSEA. V shed 4 bases, J shed 6 bases, and the junction held 3 bases outside the gene matches. The CDR3 runs 11 residues. This clonotype was obtained from an adult with an advanced solid tumor such as melanoma, head and neck, liver or kidney cancer. This specimen consisted of CD4+ or CD8+ T cells sorted from blood, obtained in a trial of the OX40 agonist ivuxolimab. This chain connects TRBV29-1 to TRBJ2-7, with TRBD1 identical over 7 bases. Here the CDR3 reads CSVGTGGEQYF. In nucleotides, the CDR3 is TGCAGCGTTGGGACAGGTGGCGAGCAGTACTTC.